This TCR beta chain originates from a study of T cells after yellow fever vaccination. Overall study context: For low cell numbers, libraries were made with SMART-Seq v4 Ultra Low Input.

5'RACE template switching added a universal primer site and UMIs to TCR cDNA. TCRdb used MiXCR to reprocess the 5' RACE reads, holding one entry per CDR3 protein. The sample yields hundreds of thousands of distinct CDR3 sequences, less than 20% seen once. This clonotype has more than one count but fewer than ten. The CDR3 is made up of 16 amino acids. V gave up 2 bases and J gave up 0 bases, with 14 bases separating them. Germline loops: CDR1 ENHRY, CDR2 SYGVKD. The chain links TRBV10-3 to TRBJ2-7, with D unresolved. The source of this sequence is a man younger than 35 who received the YFV17D yellow fever vaccine. The specimen was PBMCs, collected 4 to 5 days after the first yellow fever vaccination. CDR3 nucleotides: TGTGCCATCAGTGAGGGTGGACGGGCCCGCTCCTACGAGCAGTACTTC. It is translated as CAISEGGRARSYEQYF.